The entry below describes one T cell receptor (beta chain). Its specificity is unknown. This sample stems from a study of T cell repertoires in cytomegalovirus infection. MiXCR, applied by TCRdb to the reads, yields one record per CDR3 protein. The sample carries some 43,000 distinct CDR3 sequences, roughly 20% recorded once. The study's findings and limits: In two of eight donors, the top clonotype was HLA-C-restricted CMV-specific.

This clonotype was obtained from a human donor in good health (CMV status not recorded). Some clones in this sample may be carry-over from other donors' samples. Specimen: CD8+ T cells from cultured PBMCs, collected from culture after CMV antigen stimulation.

CDR3 in DNA: TGTGCCATCGGAGAGGCCGGGGAGCTGTTTTTT. It codes for CAIGEAGELFF. The chain employs TRBV10-3 and TRBJ2-2; D not certain. This CDR3 is built from 11 residues. Germline V lookup: CDR1 ENHRY, CDR2 SYGVKD. Deletions cut 8 bases from V and 6 bases from J, with 7 bases between.